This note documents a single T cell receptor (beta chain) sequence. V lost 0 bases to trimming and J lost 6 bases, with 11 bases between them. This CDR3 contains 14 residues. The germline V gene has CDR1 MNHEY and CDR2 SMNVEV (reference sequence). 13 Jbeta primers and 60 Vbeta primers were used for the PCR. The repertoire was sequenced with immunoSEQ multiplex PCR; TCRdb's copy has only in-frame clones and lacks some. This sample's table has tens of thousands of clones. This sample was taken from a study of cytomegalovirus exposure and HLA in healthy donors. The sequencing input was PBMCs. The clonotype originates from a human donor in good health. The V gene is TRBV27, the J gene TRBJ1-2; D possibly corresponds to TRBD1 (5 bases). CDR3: CASSLSHGGDGYTF. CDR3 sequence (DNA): TGTGCCAGCAGTTTATCGCATGGGGGGGATGGCTACACCTTC.